The entry below gives a single T cell receptor (beta chain) sequence along with its context. As handled by the study authors: Using reference gene primer amplification, nucleated cell counts were estimated. Method: immunoSEQ multiplex PCR; TCRdb's copy keeps in-frame clones and lacks some. Clonal size and the V and J genes are those of that table, whereas D and trimming came from the DNA. The data contain hundreds of thousands of clones, around nine tenths of them singletons. Trimming removed 0 bases at V and 4 bases at J, with 12 bases between. CDR3 size: 15 residues. CDR1 and CDR2 (germline): MNHEY, SVGAGI. These data come from a study of blood T cell repertoires in COVID-19. The wider study: Samples came from the United States, Italy and Spain, spanning acute and convalescent COVID-19. Sources were T cells, B-cell-depleted T cells, or PBMCs; the material itself was cDNA or gDNA.

The clonotype was recovered from a young woman who had recovered from COVID-19. The chain is built from TRBV6-5 and TRBJ1-1, with D tentatively TRBD1 (5 bases). Sequencing was done on a sample of peripheral blood. CDR3 region: CASSYSRGDATEAFF. In DNA, the CDR3 is TGTGCCAGCAGTTACTCAAGGGGCGATGCCACTGAAGCTTTCTTT.